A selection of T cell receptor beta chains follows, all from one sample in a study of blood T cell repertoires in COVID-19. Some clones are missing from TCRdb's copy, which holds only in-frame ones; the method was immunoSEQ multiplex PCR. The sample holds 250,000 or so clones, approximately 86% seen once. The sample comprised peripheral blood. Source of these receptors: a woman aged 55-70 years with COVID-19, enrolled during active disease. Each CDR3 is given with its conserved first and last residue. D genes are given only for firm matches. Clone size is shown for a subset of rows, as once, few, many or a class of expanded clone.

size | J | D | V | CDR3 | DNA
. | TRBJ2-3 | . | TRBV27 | CASSPLWGLAATDTQYF | TGTGCCAGCAGTCCCCTTTGGGGGCTAGCGGCCACAGATACGCAGTATTTT
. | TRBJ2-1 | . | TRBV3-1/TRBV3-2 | CASSPRTSSYNEQFF | TGTGCCAGCAGCCCTCGAACGAGCTCCTACAATGAGCAGTTCTTC
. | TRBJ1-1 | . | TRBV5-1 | CASSLGQGLVTEAFF | TGCGCCAGCAGCTTGGGCCAGGGGTTGGTCACTGAAGCTTTCTTT
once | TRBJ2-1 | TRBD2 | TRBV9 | CASSVDSGSTYNEQFF | TGTGCCAGCAGCGTAGACAGCGGGAGTACCTACAATGAGCAGTTCTTC
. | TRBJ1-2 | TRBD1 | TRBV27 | CASRSTGEFGYTF | TGTGCCAGCAGGTCGACAGGGGAATTTGGCTACACCTTC
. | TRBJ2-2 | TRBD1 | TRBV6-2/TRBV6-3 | CASSWDRGDMNTGELFF | TGTGCCAGCAGCTGGGACAGGGGTGATATGAACACCGGGGAGCTGTTTTTT
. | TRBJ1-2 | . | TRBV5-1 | CASSLAGSGGYTF | TGCGCCAGCAGCTTGGCTGGGAGTGGTGGCTACACCTTC
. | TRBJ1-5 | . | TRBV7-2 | CASSLTGHQPQHF | TGTGCCAGCAGCTTAACAGGGCATCAGCCCCAGCATTTT
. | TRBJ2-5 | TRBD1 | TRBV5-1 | CASSLVQGVGETQYF | TGCGCCAGCAGCTTGGTCCAGGGGGTGGGAGAGACCCAGTACTTC
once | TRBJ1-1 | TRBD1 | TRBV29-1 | CSVEDPTETGGANTEAFF | TGCAGCGTTGAAGATCCCACCGAGACAGGGGGCGCGAACACTGAAGCTTTCTTT
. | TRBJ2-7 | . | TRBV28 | CASTQGFTYEQYF | TGTGCCAGCACTCAGGGTTTTACCTACGAGCAGTACTTC
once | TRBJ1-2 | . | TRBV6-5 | CASTMAGWGYGYTF | TGTGCCAGCACGATGGCAGGGTGGGGATATGGCTACACCTTC
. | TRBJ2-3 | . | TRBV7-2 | CASSLSRGRADTQYF | TGTGCCAGCAGCTTATCTCGGGGGAGAGCAGATACGCAGTATTTT
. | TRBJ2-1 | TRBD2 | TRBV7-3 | CASSPYSLAGDYNEQFF | TGTGCCAGCAGTCCTTATTCACTAGCGGGGGATTACAATGAGCAGTTCTTC